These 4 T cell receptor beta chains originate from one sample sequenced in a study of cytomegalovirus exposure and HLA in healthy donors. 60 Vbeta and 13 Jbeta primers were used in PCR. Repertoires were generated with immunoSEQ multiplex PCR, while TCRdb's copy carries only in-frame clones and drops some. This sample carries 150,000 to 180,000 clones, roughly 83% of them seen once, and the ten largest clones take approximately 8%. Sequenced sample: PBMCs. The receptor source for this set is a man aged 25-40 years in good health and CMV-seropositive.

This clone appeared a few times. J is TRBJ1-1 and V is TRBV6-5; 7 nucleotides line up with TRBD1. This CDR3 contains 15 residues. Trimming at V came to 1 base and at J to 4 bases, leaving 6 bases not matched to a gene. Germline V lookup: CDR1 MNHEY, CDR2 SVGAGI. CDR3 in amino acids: CASSYWTGGGTEAFF. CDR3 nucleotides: TGTGCCAGCAGTTACTGGACAGGCGGAGGCACTGAAGCTTTCTTT.

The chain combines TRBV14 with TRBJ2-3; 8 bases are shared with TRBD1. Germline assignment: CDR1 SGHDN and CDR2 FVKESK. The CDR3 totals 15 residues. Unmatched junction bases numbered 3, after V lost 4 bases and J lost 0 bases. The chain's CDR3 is CASSLGQGSTDTQYF. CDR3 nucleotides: TGTGCCAGCAGCCTCGGACAGGGTAGCACAGATACGCAGTATTTT.

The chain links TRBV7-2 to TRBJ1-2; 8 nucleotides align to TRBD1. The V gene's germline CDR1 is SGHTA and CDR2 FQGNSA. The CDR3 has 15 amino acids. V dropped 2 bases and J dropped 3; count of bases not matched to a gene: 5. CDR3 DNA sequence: TGTGCCAGCAGCTTACAGGGGGCTAGAGACTATGGCTACACCTTC. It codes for CASSLQGARDYGYTF.

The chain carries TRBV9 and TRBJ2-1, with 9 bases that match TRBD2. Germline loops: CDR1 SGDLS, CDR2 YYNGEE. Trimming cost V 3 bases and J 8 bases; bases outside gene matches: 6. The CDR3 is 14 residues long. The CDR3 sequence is CASSAAGGGDEQFF. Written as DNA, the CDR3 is TGTGCCAGCAGCGCAGCGGGAGGAGGGGATGAGCAGTTCTTC.